Presented here are 13 T cell receptor beta chains from one specimen sequenced in a study of T-cell reconstitution after alpha-beta-depleted transplantation in children. Molecular barcoding with unique molecular identifiers was used for the TCRbeta library. TCRdb re-called the PCR reads through MiXCR, storing one row per CDR3 protein. The sample has tens of thousands of distinct CDR3 sequences, approximately 18% seen once. The sample in question was PBMCs, mostly from graft donor cells, obtained 360 days after TCRalphabeta/CD19-depleted stem cell transplant. The receptors were sampled from a male patient aged 2-15 years who had a stem cell transplant for acute lymphoblastic leukemia, so the T cells may come from the graft donor.

This clonotype was counted ten times or more. CDR3 residues: CASSLRTGFNEQFF. The CDR3, as DNA: TGCGCCAGCAGCCTCCGGACGGGATTCAATGAGCAGTTCTTC. The chain recombines TRBV4-1 with TRBJ2-1, with D perhaps TRBD2 (5 bases). Per germline, CDR1 MGHRA and CDR2 YSYEKL. Trimming left V 4 bases short and J 6 bases short, with 13 bases between. The CDR3 runs to 14 residues.

The V and J genes are TRBV5-1 and TRBJ2-2; the D is unclear. Germline V gives CDR1 SGHRS, CDR2 YFSETQ. The CDR3 length is 9 residues. CDR3 DNA sequence: TGCGCGAACACCGGGGAGCTGTTTTTT. Protein sequence: CANTGELFF.

V usage is TRBV12-3 or TRBV12-4 and J usage is TRBJ1-4; a weak D match, TRBD1 (5 bases). The CDR3 is 15 amino acids. V dropped 6 bases and J dropped 0 bases, with 11 bases sitting between them. CDR3 protein: CASRGVFATNEKLFF. CDR3 bases: TGTGCCAGCAGGGGGGTGTTTGCAACTAATGAAAAACTGTTTTTT.

In its sample, this clonotype was seen many times. The rearrangement joins TRBV10-3 to TRBJ1-2, with 10 bases fitting TRBD1. Trimming took 7 bases from V and 3 from J; bases not matched to a gene: 2. The CDR3 runs to 13 residues. Germline V lookup: CDR1 ENHRY, CDR2 SYGVKD. This CDR3 is CAITTGGDYGYTF. DNA of the CDR3: TGTGCCATCACGACAGGGGGCGACTATGGCTACACCTTC.

This clonotype was seen more than once but under ten times. The chain recombines TRBV4-1 with TRBJ1-5; no clear D gene. CDR3 size: 14 residues. Germline lookup yields CDR1 MGHRA and CDR2 YSYEKL. Trimming left V 1 base short and J 3 bases short, with 7 bases between. The CDR3 coding sequence is TGCGCCAGCAGCCAAGGGCCTTTCAATCAGCCCCAGCATTTT. Translation gives CASSQGPFNQPQHF.

The chain has TRBV7-2 and TRBJ2-5; no clear D gene. The CDR3 has 15 residues. V lost 5 bases and J lost 3, with 16 bases in between. Germline lookup yields CDR1 SGHTA and CDR2 FQGNSA. The CDR3 region has the DNA TGTGCCAGCAGCCCCCGGACCCGGACCAAAGAGACCCAGTACTTC. The encoded protein is CASSPRTRTKETQYF.

V and J are TRBV6-2 or TRBV6-3 and TRBJ2-5; the match to TRBD1 covers 10 bases. The CDR3 is made up of 21 amino acids. V lost 6 bases and J lost 1; bases outside the gene matches: 23. Germline CDR1 is MNHEY and CDR2 is SVGEGT. CDR3 residues: CASSRFNLPFGTGDLQETQYF. The CDR3, as DNA: TGTGCCAGCAGCCGTTTTAATCTCCCCTTTGGGACAGGGGACCTCCAAGAGACCCAGTACTTC.

The V and J genes are TRBV25-1 and TRBJ2-2, with 9 bases matching TRBD2. This CDR3 spans 16 amino acids. The germline V gene encodes CDR1 MGHDK and CDR2 SYGVNS. V shed 4 bases, J shed 5 bases, and the junction held 8 bases outside the gene matches. CDR3 region: CASSAIAGAGTGELFF. CDR3 nucleotide sequence: TGTGCCAGCAGTGCTATAGCGGGAGCGGGTACCGGGGAGCTGTTTTTT.

The table lists this clonotype with a few counts. The chain joins TRBV10-3 to TRBJ1-4; D not resolved. Trimming cost V 6 bases and J 4 bases, with 3 bases left between them. CDR3 size: 11 residues. Per the germline V gene, CDR1 is ENHRY and CDR2 is SYGVKD. This CDR3 is CAIRDNEKLFF. CDR3 DNA: TGTGCCATCAGGGATAATGAAAAACTGTTTTTT.

The chain combines TRBV29-1 with TRBJ2-2; maybe TRBD1 (6 bases). CDR1 and CDR2 (germline): SQVTM, ANQGSEA. This CDR3 contains 14 residues. Trimming took 3 bases from V and 6 from J, leaving 14 bases between them. The CDR3 bases are TGCAGCGTTGAGAGGCAGGGGTTCGCCGGGGAGCTGTTTTTT. Translating it yields CSVERQGFAGELFF.

This clonotype turned up a few times. The CDR3 here is CASSLQLYSGRAGELFF. Written as DNA, the CDR3 is TGTGCCAGCAGCCTCCAACTTTATAGCGGGAGGGCCGGGGAGCTGTTTTTT. V gene TRBV12-3 or TRBV12-4 combines with J gene TRBJ2-2; 11 positions match TRBD2. The CDR3 contains 17 residues. With V trimmed by 6 bases and J by 6 bases, 12 bases remained unmatched.

This chain links TRBV12-3 or TRBV12-4 with TRBJ2-7; D call uncertain. The CDR3 is 14 amino acids. Deletions cut 1 base from V and 1 base from J, with 8 bases between. CDR3 coding DNA: TGTGCCAGCAGTTTAGGGGTGTTATCCTACGAGCAGTACTTC. The encoded protein is CASSLGVLSYEQYF.

This clonotype appeared many times. The gene calls are TRBV27 and TRBJ2-5; perhaps TRBD2 as D (5 bases). CDR1 is MNHEY, CDR2 SMNVEV, per germline (reference sequence). V shed 6 bases and J shed 1 base, with 9 bases lying between them. There are 13 residues in the CDR3. The CDR3 loop reads CASRRLFQETQYF. CDR3 DNA sequence: TGTGCCAGCAGACGACTATTCCAAGAGACCCAGTACTTC.